Presented here are 23 T cell receptor beta chains from one specimen sequenced in a study of neurological immune-mediated disorders. TCRdb used MiXCR to reprocess the 5' RACE reads, holding one entry per CDR3 protein. Of tens of thousands of distinct CDR3 sequences in the sample, 10% were seen once. The sample consisted of PBMCs. These TCRs come from an older woman with HTLV-1-associated myelopathy (HAM/TSP).

In this sample, this clonotype turned up many times. The chain uses TRBV14 and TRBJ1-6, with D maybe TRBD1 (6 bases). The CDR3 loop spans 17 amino acids. Germline V CDR1 and CDR2: SGHDN, FVKESK. The V and J ends lost 0 bases and 3 bases respectively, with 12 bases between them. The CDR3 DNA is TGTGCCAGCAGCCAAGATGACAGGTTGTTCTATAATTCACCCCTCCACTTT. Protein: CASSQDDRLFYNSPLHF. Supplemented by reference TRBV14 and TRBJ1-6, the full variable domain reads EAGVTQFPSHSVIEKGQTVTLRCDPISGHDNLYWYRRVMGKEIKFLLHFVKESKQDESGMPNNRFLAERTGGTYSTLKVQPAELEDSGVYFCASSQDDRLFYNSPLHFGNGTRLTVT.

This clonotype was recorded many times. This chain links TRBV5-1 with TRBJ2-3; D might be TRBD1 (6 bases). V gave up 5 bases and J gave up 4 bases, with 14 bases separating them. The CDR3 loop spans 14 amino acids. Germline CDR1 reads SGHRS; CDR2 reads YFSETQ. The CDR3 spells CASRQGQVADTQYF. In nucleotides, the CDR3 is TGCGCCAGCAGGCAGGGGCAGGTGGCAGATACGCAGTATTTT.

This clonotype has a count of ten or more. The chain links TRBV5-1 to TRBJ1-1; D may be TRBD1 (5 bases). Trimming shortened V by 6 bases and J by 0 bases, and 18 bases separated the two germline ends. This CDR3 comprises 16 residues. Germline CDR1 is SGHRS and CDR2 is YFSETQ. CDR3 region: CASTRDPAGLNTEAFF. DNA of the CDR3: TGCGCCAGCACACGGGACCCGGCGGGGTTGAACACTGAAGCTTTCTTT. The whole variable domain, remainder taken from reference TRBV5-1 and TRBJ1-1, is KAGVTQTPRYLIKTRGQQVTLSCSPISGHRSVSWYQQTPGQGLQFLFEYFSETQRNKGNFPGRFSGRQFSNSRSEMNVSTLELGDSALYLCASTRDPAGLNTEAFFGQGTRLTVV.

Many counts were recorded for this clonotype. The chain employs TRBV5-1 and TRBJ2-5; either TRBD1 or TRBD2 may supply D (5 bases each). V was trimmed by 0 bases and J by 2 bases, leaving 11 bases between them. This CDR3 has 15 residues. The V gene's germline CDR1 is SGHRS and CDR2 YFSETQ. The CDR3, as DNA: TGCGCCAGCAGCTTGGCATCCGGGGCACAAGAGACCCAGTACTTC. It encodes CASSLASGAQETQYF.

The genes are TRBV10-3 and TRBJ2-5; D may be TRBD1 (6 bases). The CDR3 has 18 residues. V lost 2 bases and J lost 4, with 23 bases in between. Germline CDR1 reads ENHRY; CDR2 reads SYGVKD. The CDR3 protein is CAISEPGRLDSRGETQYF. CDR3 DNA: TGTGCCATCAGTGAGCCAGGCCGCCTGGACAGTCGGGGAGAGACCCAGTACTTC.

This clonotype was counted a few times. This chain uses TRBV7-2 with TRBJ1-5; D is ambiguous. Trimming shortened V by 1 base and J by 1 base, and 8 bases separated the two germline ends. The CDR3 consists of 15 residues. Germline CDR1 SGHTA, CDR2 FQGNSA. CDR3 amino acids: CASSLDGRSNQPQHF. CDR3 DNA: TGTGCCAGCAGCTTAGATGGGAGAAGCAATCAGCCCCAGCATTTT.

This clonotype was detected ten times or more. The V gene is TRBV7-8, the J gene TRBJ2-4, with 9 bases aligning to TRBD2. The CDR3 runs 18 residues. Germline trimming cut 5 bases from V and 3 bases from J; bases unmatched to any gene: 14. Per germline, CDR1 SGHVS and CDR2 FQNEAQ. As DNA, the CDR3 is TGTGCCAGCAGCCCCTACCGGGGCGGGGGGGCCGGCAAAAACATTCAGTACTTC. This gives the protein CASSPYRGGGAGKNIQYF.

This clonotype has just a few counts. The chain links TRBV6-5 to TRBJ2-1; D gene uncertain. The CDR3 sequence is 14 residues long. Germline V CDR1 and CDR2: MNHEY, SVGAGI. With 6 bases removed from V and 9 bases from J, the gap between germline ends came to 18 bases. Here the CDR3 reads CASSLVGTTSEQFF. DNA of the CDR3: TGTGCCAGCAGCTTGGTAGGCACTACGAGTGAGCAGTTCTTC.

This clonotype was observed many times. The genes are TRBV5-1 and TRBJ1-1; the D is unclear. The CDR3 has 15 amino acids. Germline CDR1 reads SGHRS; CDR2 reads YFSETQ. V gave up 0 bases and J gave up 2 bases, with 11 bases separating them. CDR3 sequence (DNA): TGCGCCAGCAGCTTGGTCTATCAGCGTAACACTGAAGCTTTCTTT. Protein: CASSLVYQRNTEAFF.

At least ten counts were recorded for this clonotype. The chain uses TRBV10-2 and TRBJ2-5; D is unresolved. The CDR3 consists of 15 residues. Per germline, CDR1 WSHSY and CDR2 SAAADI. Trimming shortened V by 6 bases and J by 4 bases, and 18 bases separated the two germline ends. CDR3 nucleotide sequence: TGCGCCAGCAGCCCCGGACCCATAGGATTAGAGACCCAGTACTTC. The encoded protein is CASSPGPIGLETQYF.

This clonotype occurred many times. The J gene is TRBJ2-7, the V gene TRBV6-5; D tentatively reads TRBD1 or TRBD2 (5 bases each). CDR1 MNHEY and CDR2 SVGAGI come from the germline V gene. Trimming stripped 2 bases from V and 3 bases from J, with 11 bases between. The CDR3 spans 14 residues. The CDR3 is CASSYRDQYYEQYF. The CDR3 DNA reads as TGTGCCAGCAGTTACCGGGACCAATACTACGAGCAGTACTTC.

This clonotype appeared many times. The V call is TRBV5-5, the J call TRBJ2-5; possible D gene TRBD1, 5 bases. V was cut by 1 base and J by 0 bases, with 7 bases left in between. CDR1 SGHKS and CDR2 YYEKEE come from the germline V gene (reference sequence). The CDR3 spans 14 residues. CDR3: CASSLSGNQETQYF. The CDR3 nucleotides read TGTGCCAGCAGCTTGTCAGGGAACCAAGAGACCCAGTACTTC.

Of note for this clonotype: An end of the junction does not agree with germline; a read error may underlie this. V is TRBV5-1 and J is TRBJ1-6; 8 bases agree with TRBD1. The CDR3 totals 16 residues. CDR1 SGHRS and CDR2 YFSETQ come from the germline V gene. The CDR3 protein is CVSSLEYRGYNSPLNF. CDR3 DNA sequence: TGCGTCAGCAGCTTGGAGTACAGGGGGTATAATTCACCCCTCAACTTT.

This clonotype appeared many times. This chain links TRBV5-1 with TRBJ1-3, with a weak D call TRBD1 (6 bases). The germline gives CDR1 SGHRS, CDR2 YFSETQ. The CDR3 loop spans 17 amino acids. Trimming shortened V by 0 bases and J by 2 bases, and 15 bases separated the two germline ends. This chain's CDR3 is CASSLDATGPAGNTIYF. CDR3 in DNA: TGCGCCAGCAGCTTGGACGCGACAGGCCCCGCTGGAAACACCATATATTTT. The variable domain in full, with the rest retrieved from reference TRBV5-1 and TRBJ1-3, is KAGVTQTPRYLIKTRGQQVTLSCSPISGHRSVSWYQQTPGQGLQFLFEYFSETQRNKGNFPGRFSGRQFSNSRSEMNVSTLELGDSALYLCASSLDATGPAGNTIYFGEGSWLTVV.

This clonotype was found many times. J is TRBJ1-4 and V is TRBV20-1; D remains ambiguous. Looked up from germline, CDR1 is DFQATT and CDR2 is SNEGSKA (reference sequence). V was pared by 6 bases and J by 0 bases, with 5 bases between. The CDR3 has 12 residues. The CDR3 nucleotides read TGCAGTGCCCAGTCAACTAATGAAAAACTGTTTTTT. This encodes CSAQSTNEKLFF.

This clonotype was seen repeatedly, ten times or more. This rearrangement joins TRBV7-2 to TRBJ2-1, with 8 bases identical to TRBD1. The germline gives CDR1 SGHTA, CDR2 FQGNSA. The CDR3 totals 18 residues. The ends lost 5 bases at V and 4 bases at J; junction bases unmatched: 16. The CDR3 here is CASSLTTGAVGGYNEQFF. CDR3 in DNA: TGTGCCAGCAGCCTAACGACAGGGGCAGTAGGCGGGTACAATGAGCAGTTCTTC.

This clonotype was seen repeatedly, ten times or more. The chain joins TRBV20-1 to TRBJ2-7; D gene uncertain. The CDR3 is 14 amino acids. Germline CDR1 reads DFQATT; CDR2 reads SNEGSKA (reference sequence). V was clipped by 3 bases and J by 2 bases, with 14 bases between them. The CDR3 nucleotides are TGCAGTGCTAGCCGACACCCTGAGACCTACGAGCAGTACTTC. Amino acids: CSASRHPETYEQYF.

This clonotype is medium-sized by share. The J gene is TRBJ1-4, the V gene TRBV2, with TRBD1 as a possible D gene (5 bases). CDR1 and CDR2 (germline): SNHLY, FYNNEI. V was clipped by 5 bases and J by 9 bases, with 10 bases between them. This CDR3 has 12 residues. The CDR3 DNA reads TGTGCCAGCAGTTCCAGGGCTAAAAAACTGTTTTTT. It translates to CASSSRAKKLFF.

This clonotype was found many times. The chain links TRBV20-1 to TRBJ1-6; 7 nucleotides match TRBD1. Germline V CDR1 and CDR2: DFQATT, SNEGSKA (reference sequence). Trimming at V came to 1 base and at J to 0 bases, leaving 9 bases not matched to a gene. This CDR3 region has 18 residues. The CDR3 spells CSARGARGSGSYNSPLHF. The CDR3 DNA sequence: TGCAGTGCTAGAGGAGCCAGGGGGTCTGGCTCCTATAATTCACCCCTCCACTTT.

The table lists this clonotype with many counts. The genes are TRBV20-1 and TRBJ1-2, with D maybe TRBD1 (6 bases). With 3 bases removed from V and 8 bases from J, the gap between germline ends came to 25 bases. Looked up from germline, CDR1 is DFQATT and CDR2 is SNEGSKA (reference sequence). This CDR3 comprises 16 residues. DNA of the CDR3: TGCAGTGCTAGCCCAATTCGAGGCCGGGGGGCGCGCGGCTACACCTTC. This codes for CSASPIRGRGARGYTF.

In this sample, this clonotype turned up many times. V gene TRBV20-1 combines with J gene TRBJ2-7; 10 positions agree with TRBD2. The CDR3 is 19 amino acids. V gave up 2 bases and J gave up 4 bases; unmatched junction bases: 20. The germline V gene has CDR1 DFQATT and CDR2 SNEGSKA (reference sequence). CDR3 nucleotide sequence: TGCAGTGCTAGAAAGTATGGGGTAGCGGGGGGTCCCTTCCAGTACGAGCAGTACTTC. Translation gives CSARKYGVAGGPFQYEQYF.

This sequence joins TRBV5-1 and TRBJ2-7, with D possibly being TRBD2 (7 bases). V dropped 4 bases and J dropped 5 bases, with 19 bases sitting between them. The germline gives CDR1 SGHRS, CDR2 YFSETQ. The CDR3 extends over 15 amino acids. CDR3 region: CASSPGGQIVHEQYF. The CDR3 nucleotides read TGCGCCAGCAGCCCGGGGGGACAAATTGTCCACGAGCAGTACTTC. Complete variable domain (other parts from reference TRBV5-1 and TRBJ2-7): KAGVTQTPRYLIKTRGQQVTLSCSPISGHRSVSWYQQTPGQGLQFLFEYFSETQRNKGNFPGRFSGRQFSNSRSEMNVSTLELGDSALYLCASSPGGQIVHEQYFGPGTRLTVT.

This clonotype was seen only a few times. The rearrangement joins TRBV30 to TRBJ1-1, with D possibly TRBD1 on 6 matching bases. The V end was cut by 4 bases, the J end by 0 bases, with 12 bases between. Per the germline V gene, CDR1 is GTSNPN and CDR2 is SVGIG (reference sequence). CDR3 length equals 14 residues. The CDR3 is CAWTRTAMNTEAFF. Here the CDR3 DNA reads TGTGCCTGGACCAGGACAGCCATGAACACTGAAGCTTTCTTT.